This T cell receptor beta chain was found in a study of brain T cells in children with intractable seizures. Study-wide results and limits: HCMV serostatus was not known, and viral specificity came from CDR3 similarity only.

The V gene lost 2 bases and the J gene lost 7 bases, with 5 bases spanning the gap. Germline loops: CDR1 KGHSH, CDR2 LQKENI. The CDR3 has 11 residues. The protocol was immunoSEQ multiplex PCR, while the TCRdb copy is restricted to in-frame clones and leaves out a portion. The sample has tens of thousands of clones, about 93% seen once; the top ten hold 1.5%. The table lists this clone with a count of one. The antigen is not known. This receptor was obtained from a boy under two years old with tuberous sclerosis and intractable seizures. Material: peripheral blood, obtained at surgery. The chain combines TRBV18 with TRBJ1-2, with unresolved D. The CDR3 sequence: CASSPGSGYTF. For the CDR3, the DNA is TGTGCCAGCTCACCAGGTAGTGGCTACACCTTC.